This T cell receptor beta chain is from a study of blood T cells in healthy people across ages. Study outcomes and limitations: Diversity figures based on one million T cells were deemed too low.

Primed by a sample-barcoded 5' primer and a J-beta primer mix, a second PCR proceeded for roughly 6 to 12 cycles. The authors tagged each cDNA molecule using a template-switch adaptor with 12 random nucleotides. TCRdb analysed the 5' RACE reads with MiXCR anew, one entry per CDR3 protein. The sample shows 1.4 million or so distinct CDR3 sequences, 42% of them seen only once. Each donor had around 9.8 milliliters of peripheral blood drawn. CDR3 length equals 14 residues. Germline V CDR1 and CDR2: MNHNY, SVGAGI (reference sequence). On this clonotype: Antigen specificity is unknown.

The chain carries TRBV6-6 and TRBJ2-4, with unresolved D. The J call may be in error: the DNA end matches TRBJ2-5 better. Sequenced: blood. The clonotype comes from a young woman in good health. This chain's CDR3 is CASSSLMTQETQYF. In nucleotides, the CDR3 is TGTGCCAGCAGTTCCCTCATGACCCAAGAGACCCAGTACTTC.